Listed below are T cell receptor beta chains from one sample, sequenced in a study of shared T cell receptors in the human thymus. TCRdb keeps only in-frame clones here, not all; method: immunoSEQ multiplex PCR. The sample yields more than 550,000 clones, more than 75% seen once. These same data were also listed under a study on human thymus T cells.

The sample consisted of thymocytes. These receptors were collected from a boy under two years old with a congenital heart defect. CDR3s include the opening cysteine and the closing phenylalanine or tryptophan. A D gene is named only where the DNA matches it firmly. Expanded clones get a size class; other rows say once, few or many, or leave the size out.

CDR3	DNA	size	V	D	J
CASSTSGQVNTEAFF	TGTGCCAGCAGCACGTCGGGACAGGTGAACACTGAAGCTTTCTTT	once	TRBV5-4	TRBD1	TRBJ1-1
CASSKAGQGLGTPYDEQYF	TGTGCCAGCAGCAAAGCGGGACAGGGGCTTGGGACTCCCTACGACGAGCAGTACTTC	.	TRBV21-1	.	TRBJ2-7
CASSLFPSTDTQYF	TGTGCCAGCAGCTTATTTCCGAGCACAGATACGCAGTATTTT	.	TRBV7-8	.	TRBJ2-3
CASSISRRPRPYGYTF	TGTGCCAGTAGTATTTCGAGGCGACCACGACCATATGGCTACACCTTC	.	TRBV19	.	TRBJ1-2
CASSLKGPDRDTEAFF	TGTGCCAGCAGCTTAAAAGGGCCGGACAGGGACACTGAAGCTTTCTTT	once	TRBV11-2	TRBD1	TRBJ1-1
CASSYSEGVYEQYF	TGTGCCAGCAGTTACTCGGAGGGAGTCTACGAGCAGTACTTC	.	TRBV6-5	.	TRBJ2-7
CAWSGPGLAGETQYF	TGTGCCTGGAGTGGCCCGGGACTAGCGGGGGAGACCCAGTACTTC	.	TRBV30	TRBD2	TRBJ2-5
CASGLVPPGQTIPSTDTQYF	TGTGCTAGTGGTTTGGTACCCCCGGGACAGACAATACCTAGCACAGATACGCAGTATTTT	.	TRBV12-5	TRBD1	TRBJ2-3
CASSSRDTTYEQYF	TGTGCCAGCAGCTCCCGGGACACCACCTACGAGCAGTACTTC	.	TRBV11-2	.	TRBJ2-7
CASSLNQRGDYEQYF	TGCGCCAGCAGCTTGAACCAGCGGGGCGACTACGAGCAGTACTTC	once	TRBV5-1	TRBD2	TRBJ2-7
CANLNRESYNEQFF	TGTGCCAACCTTAACAGGGAATCCTACAATGAGCAGTTCTTC	once	TRBV7-4	.	TRBJ2-1
CASSPHGTGGSYEQYF	TGTGCCAGCAGCCCCCACGGGACAGGGGGAAGCTACGAGCAGTACTTC	.	TRBV9	TRBD1	TRBJ2-7
CASSVGDEEVPSNTEAFF	TGTGCCAGCAGCGTAGGCGACGAAGAGGTTCCTTCGAACACTGAAGCTTTCTTT	.	TRBV9	.	TRBJ1-1
CSVEVRVETPYGYTF	TGCAGCGTTGAAGTCAGGGTGGAAACCCCCTATGGCTACACCTTC	.	TRBV29-1	.	TRBJ1-2
CASSPRLFSYEQYF	TGTGCCAGCAGTCCGCGACTGTTCTCCTACGAGCAGTACTTC	.	TRBV28	.	TRBJ2-7
CAGKGGPSTDTQYF	TGTGCCGGAAAAGGGGGCCCGAGCACAGATACGCAGTATTTT	.	TRBV5-7	TRBD1	TRBJ2-3
CASSPAGDTTYEQYF	TGTGCCAGCAGTCCCGCGGGGGACACCACCTACGAGCAGTACTTC	.	TRBV28	.	TRBJ2-7
CASGFELDTEAFF	TGTGCTAGTGGTTTCGAGTTGGACACTGAAGCTTTCTTT	.	TRBV12-5	.	TRBJ1-1
CASGGGFGELFF	TGTGCCAGCGGGGGCGGCTTCGGGGAGCTGTTTTTT	.	TRBV6-6	.	TRBJ2-2
CASSQELRGGQKTGDWDYGYTF	TGCGCCAGCAGCCAAGAATTAAGGGGAGGTCAGAAAACAGGGGACTGGGACTATGGCTACACCTTC	.	TRBV4-3	TRBD1	TRBJ1-2
CASTAGSWWEQYF	TGTGCCAGCACAGCGGGGTCTTGGTGGGAGCAGTACTTC	.	TRBV28	TRBD2	TRBJ2-7
CASSLSGQGLETQYF	TGTGCCAGCAGCCTCTCGGGACAGGGGTTAGAGACCCAGTACTTC	.	TRBV5-4	TRBD1	TRBJ2-5
CASGRPYPGTGGFSNQPQHF	TGTGCTAGTGGTCGACCTTACCCCGGGACAGGGGGCTTTAGCAATCAGCCCCAGCATTTT	.	TRBV12-5	TRBD1	TRBJ1-5
CASSLKLAVYNEQFF	TGTGCCAGCAGCTTGAAACTAGCGGTATACAATGAGCAGTTCTTC	.	TRBV5-6	TRBD2	TRBJ2-1
CASSPPSRGLSYEQYF	TGTGCCAGCAGCCCACCTTCTCGCGGGCTTTCCTACGAGCAGTACTTC	.	TRBV7-2	.	TRBJ2-7
CASSFRGGPTYEQYF	TGTGCCAGCAGCTTCCGGGGAGGACCCACCTACGAGCAGTACTTC	.	TRBV27	.	TRBJ2-7
CAWSDGRKNNEQFF	TGTGCCTGGAGTGACGGGAGGAAGAACAATGAGCAGTTCTTC	.	TRBV30	TRBD2	TRBJ2-1
CASSLASGEGYTF	TGTGCCAGCAGCTTAGCGTCAGGGGAGGGCTACACCTTC	few	TRBV7-8	.	TRBJ1-2
CASSWTGAYGYTF	TGCGCCAGCAGCTGGACAGGGGCCTATGGCTACACCTTC	.	TRBV5-1	TRBD1	TRBJ1-2
CASEAGTANTGELFF	TGTGCCAGCGAAGCCGGGACAGCGAACACCGGGGAGCTGTTTTTT	few	TRBV7-9	TRBD1	TRBJ2-2
CASLGGLGTDTQYF	TGTGCCAGCCTGGGGGGTCTTGGAACAGATACGCAGTATTTT	.	TRBV28	.	TRBJ2-3
CASTLRSYNEQFF	TGTGCCAGCACCCTACGCTCCTACAATGAGCAGTTCTTC	.	TRBV2	.	TRBJ2-1
CASSLSAEDYEQYF	TGTGCCAGCAGTTTAAGTGCAGAGGACTACGAGCAGTACTTC	.	TRBV28	.	TRBJ2-7
CASSQGRQGHEQYF	TGTGCCAGCAGCCAAGGTCGGCAGGGTCACGAGCAGTACTTC	.	TRBV14	.	TRBJ2-7
CASSHLSEQYF	TGTGCCAGCAGCCACCTCAGCGAGCAGTACTTC	.	TRBV28	.	TRBJ2-7
CATYRDRDSTDTQYF	TGTGCCACGTACCGGGACAGGGATAGCACAGATACGCAGTATTTT	.	TRBV10-3	TRBD1	TRBJ2-3
CASSQDHPLAGRDEQFF	TGCGCCAGCAGCCAAGATCACCCTCTAGCGGGTAGGGATGAGCAGTTCTTC	.	TRBV4-3	TRBD2	TRBJ2-1
CASSPHTNEQFF	TGCGCCAGCAGCCCCCACACGAATGAGCAGTTCTTC	.	TRBV4-1	.	TRBJ2-1
CASSPGYRVDNEQFF	TGTGCCAGTAGCCCGGGATACAGGGTCGACAATGAGCAGTTCTTC	.	TRBV19	.	TRBJ2-1
CASSANSGRGNEQFF	TGTGCCAGCAGTGCCAATAGCGGGAGGGGCAATGAGCAGTTCTTC	once	TRBV25-1	TRBD2	TRBJ2-1
CASTPGQGRLDGMNTEAFF	TGTGCCAGTACCCCTGGACAGGGAAGGCTCGACGGTATGAACACTGAAGCTTTCTTT	.	TRBV19	TRBD1	TRBJ1-1